This T cell receptor beta chain was documented in a study of Graves' ophthalmopathy and Graves' hyperthyroidism. This clonotype was seen at least ten times. Investigators amplified TCR beta CDR3 regions from RNA transcripts. First-round RT-PCR relied on HTBI primers, and a second-round multiplex PCR came next. Via MiXCR, TCRdb re-called the multiplex PCR reads, giving one row per CDR3 protein. The profile covers over a million distinct CDR3 sequences, with roughly 35% appearing a single time and roughly 11% taken by the ten largest. Germline V gives CDR1 SGHVS, CDR2 FQNEAQ. CDR3 length: 16 residues. V lost 1 base and J 6 bases, leaving 16 bases between the germline ends.

The rearrangement uses TRBV7-8 and TRBJ1-5, with TRBD1 as a possible D gene (6 bases). The sample was peripheral blood or thyroid tissue (not recorded which). The clonotype comes from an adult man with Graves' hyperthyroidism. CDR3: CASSLGDTPGTQPQHF. The CDR3 nucleotides are TGTGCCAGCAGCTTAGGGGACACTCCCGGGACTCAGCCCCAGCATTTT.